Each of the 6 T cell receptor beta chains below was sequenced from the same sample in a study of blood T cell repertoires in COVID-19 (dated by TCRdb to 2018 to 2020). Receptor amplification or capture employed the immunoSEQ multiplex PCR assay. This is the immuneACCESS table as TCRdb keeps it, with only in-frame sequences that have V and J called. A part of the clones is gone; compared with another copy, unresolved V genes explain less than half, and the rest is unexplained. Counted in this sample were roughly 320,000 clones; 86% of them appeared once. The top ten clonotypes cover roughly 4% of the sample. Sequenced: PBMCs or T cells enriched from blood (not recorded which). The origin of the receptors is a man aged 25-45 years who had recovered from COVID-19.

CDR3 sequence (DNA): TGCGCCAGCAGCCGGGGAGAAAATTCCTTAAATTCACCCCTCCACTTT. Amino acids: CASSRGENSLNSPLHF. This chain links TRBV4-1 with TRBJ1-6; D is uncertain. CDR1 is MGHRA and CDR2 is YSYEKL in the germline V gene. The V end was cut by 4 bases, the J end by 7 bases, with 17 bases between. The CDR3 totals 16 residues.

V usage is TRBV9 and J usage is TRBJ2-1; 9 bases match TRBD2. Germline V CDR1 and CDR2: SGDLS, YYNGEE. V shed 3 bases and J 16 bases; nucleotides not matched to a gene: 8. The CDR3 covers 12 residues. The DNA for the CDR3 is TGTGCCAGCAGCGCCCAAGCGGGACTAGCTTTCTTC. It encodes CASSAQAGLAFF.

V usage is TRBV5-1 and J usage is TRBJ1-1; perhaps TRBD1 as D (5 bases). Trimming shortened V by 4 bases and J by 3 bases, and 22 bases separated the two germline ends. CDR3 length: 17 amino acids. Germline CDR1 is SGHRS and CDR2 is YFSETQ. In DNA form, the CDR3 reads TGCGCCAGCAGCACAAAAAGGGAGGGGCTGAGCGACACTGAAGCTTTCTTT. Translated, it gives CASSTKREGLSDTEAFF.

A few counts support this clone. The chain joins TRBV18 to TRBJ1-6; 7 bases agree with TRBD1. Germline values: CDR1 KGHSH, CDR2 LQKENI. V shed 1 base and J 6 bases; nucleotides not matched to a gene: 0. The CDR3 spans 14 residues. CDR3 region: CASSPRDSNSPLHF. In DNA, the CDR3 is TGTGCCAGCTCACCACGGGACAGTAATTCACCCCTCCACTTT.

The chain joins TRBV6-5 to TRBJ2-7; no clear D gene. Trimming took 5 bases from V and 0 from J, leaving 8 bases between them. Germline values: CDR1 MNHEY, CDR2 SVGAGI. The CDR3 is made up of 13 amino acids. The CDR3 loop reads CASSLGPSYEQYF. The CDR3 nucleotides are TGTGCCAGCAGTCTCGGTCCCTCCTACGAGCAGTACTTC.

CDR3 protein: CASWDRPYEQYF. The CDR3, as DNA: TGTGCCAGCTGGGACAGGCCCTACGAGCAGTACTTC. The rearrangement joins TRBV6-5 to TRBJ2-7, with 8 bases that match TRBD1. With V trimmed by 8 bases and J by 2 bases, 2 bases remained unmatched. The CDR3 loop spans 12 amino acids. Germline values: CDR1 MNHEY, CDR2 SVGAGI.